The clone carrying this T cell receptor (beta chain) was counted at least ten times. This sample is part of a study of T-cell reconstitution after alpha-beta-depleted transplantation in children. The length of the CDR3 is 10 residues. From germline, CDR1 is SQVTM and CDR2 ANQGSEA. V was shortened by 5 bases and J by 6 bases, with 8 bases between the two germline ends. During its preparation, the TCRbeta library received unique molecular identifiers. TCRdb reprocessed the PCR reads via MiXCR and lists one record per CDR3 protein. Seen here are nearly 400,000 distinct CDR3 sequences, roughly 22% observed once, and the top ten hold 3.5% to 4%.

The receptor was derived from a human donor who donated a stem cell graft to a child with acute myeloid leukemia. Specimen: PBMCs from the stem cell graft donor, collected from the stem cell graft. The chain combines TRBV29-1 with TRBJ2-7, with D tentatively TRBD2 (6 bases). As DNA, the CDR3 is TGCAGCGTTCTGCGGGGCGAGCAGTACTTC. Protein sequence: CSVLRGEQYF.